The 8 T cell receptor beta chains reported below all come from one sample, sequenced in a study of cytomegalovirus exposure and HLA in healthy donors. Assay: immunoSEQ multiplex PCR; the TCRdb copy retains only in-frame clones and omits some. The sample lists more than 95,000 clones, 80% to 90% occurring once. Material for sequencing was PBMCs. These receptor sequences come from a woman between 18 and 29 years old in good health and CMV-seronegative.

The chain joins TRBV28 to TRBJ2-7; 8 nucleotides match TRBD1. CDR3 length: 14 amino acids. The J segment lost 3 bases and the V segment lost 3 bases, leaving 4 bases of the junction unmatched. Germline V CDR1 and CDR2: MDHEN, SYDVKM. CDR3 region: CASSLTGANYEQYF. CDR3 DNA sequence: TGTGCCAGCAGTTTGACAGGGGCTAACTACGAGCAGTACTTC.

J is TRBJ2-7 and V is TRBV19; D perhaps matches TRBD1 (6 bases). The germline V and J ends were trimmed by 4 bases and 4 bases, with 14 bases remaining between them. Germline CDR1 and CDR2: LNHDA and SQIVND (reference sequence). The CDR3 sequence is 14 residues long. CDR3 in amino acids: CASSTMDSLYEQYF. CDR3 nucleotide sequence: TGTGCCAGTAGTACCATGGACAGTCTGTACGAGCAGTACTTC.

This chain uses TRBV7-3 with TRBJ2-1; 7 nucleotides line up with TRBD2. The CDR3 contains 13 residues. V was clipped by 8 bases and J by 8 bases; unmatched bases: 9. CDR1 and CDR2 from the germline V gene are SGHTA and FQGTGA. Here the CDR3 reads CASGPGLGDEQFF. The CDR3, as DNA: TGTGCCAGCGGGCCCGGACTAGGGGATGAGCAGTTCTTC.

J is TRBJ2-7 and V is TRBV9, with a tentative D call TRBD1 (8 bases). Trimming stripped 4 bases from V and 0 bases from J, with 14 bases between. The germline V gene encodes CDR1 SGDLS and CDR2 YYNGEE. The CDR3 extends over 15 amino acids. The CDR3: CASSPAGQDSYEQYF. CDR3 DNA sequence: TGTGCCAGCAGCCCAGCGGGACAGGACTCCTACGAGCAGTACTTC.

The V gene is TRBV7-8, the J gene TRBJ1-5; 8 positions agree with TRBD1. Germline CDR1 SGHVS, CDR2 FQNEAQ. The junction had 11 bases not matched to a gene; V was cut back by 5 bases and J by 2 bases. This CDR3 has 17 amino acids. Here the CDR3 reads CASSQNSGTGGNQPQHF. The CDR3 nucleotides read TGTGCCAGCAGCCAGAACTCTGGGACAGGAGGCAATCAGCCCCAGCATTTT.

The rearrangement links TRBV9 to TRBJ2-7; TRBD2 matches at 10 bases. Germline V lookup: CDR1 SGDLS, CDR2 YYNGEE. CDR3 size: 17 residues. V lost 2 bases to trimming and J lost 2 bases; unmatched junction nucleotides: 10. CDR3 loop: CASSVGLADFGPYEQYF. CDR3 nucleotides: TGTGCCAGCAGCGTCGGACTAGCGGACTTTGGGCCCTACGAGCAGTACTTC.

This chain uses TRBV14 with TRBJ1-1; 9 nucleotides align to TRBD1. This CDR3 spans 13 amino acids. Trimming took 4 bases from V and 4 from J; bases not matched to a gene: 1. Germline V lookup: CDR1 SGHDN, CDR2 FVKESK. CDR3 sequence reads: CASSRTGATEAFF. CDR3 DNA sequence: TGTGCCAGCAGCCGGACAGGGGCCACTGAAGCTTTCTTT.

The table lists this clone with a count of one. This sequence joins TRBV28 and TRBJ2-3, with a weak D call TRBD2 (6 bases). From germline, CDR1 is MDHEN and CDR2 SYDVKM. V gave up 5 bases and J gave up 2 bases, with 23 bases separating them. This CDR3 is 18 amino acids long. The CDR3 protein is CASSPPFAAGRITDTQYF. DNA for the CDR3: TGTGCCAGCAGTCCACCCTTCGCCGCGGGGAGGATCACAGATACGCAGTATTTT.